These 21 T cell receptor beta chains share one sample of origin, sequenced in a study of blood T cells in healthy people across ages. A J-beta primer mix and a sample-barcoded 5' primer were used in a second PCR of roughly 7 to 12 cycles. TCRdb redid the calling of the 5' RACE reads with MiXCR, one entry per CDR3 protein. The sample holds almost 1 million distinct CDR3 sequences; approximately 50% are singletons and the top ten take over 20%. The specimen was blood. The receptors stem from a woman aged 55-69 years in good health.

V gene TRBV29-1 combines with J gene TRBJ2-2; D unclear. The CDR3 extends over 14 amino acids. V was clipped by 2 bases and J by 2 bases, with 9 bases between them. Germline assignment: CDR1 SQVTM and CDR2 ANQGSEA. CDR3 DNA sequence: TGCAGCGTTGAACCGGGCACCAACACCGGGGAGCTGTTTTTT. Its translation is CSVEPGTNTGELFF.

CDR3 nucleotides: TGTGCCAGCAGATCCGAAGGTTGGGGACAGATAACAGATACGCAGTATTTT. Translating it yields CASRSEGWGQITDTQYF. The V gene is TRBV12-3 or TRBV12-4, the J gene TRBJ2-3; 7 bases are shared with TRBD1. V was clipped by 6 bases and J by 3 bases; unmatched bases: 15. This CDR3 comprises 17 residues.

This clonotype was seen a few times. The genes are TRBV5-1 and TRBJ2-1; 8 bases line up with TRBD1. Germline assignment: CDR1 SGHRS and CDR2 YFSETQ. This CDR3 has 15 residues. Trimming took 6 bases from V and 5 from J; bases not matched to a gene: 10. The CDR3 sequence is CASTKGQGAHNEQFF. The CDR3 DNA reads as TGCGCCAGCACCAAAGGGCAGGGGGCCCACAATGAGCAGTTCTTC.

The V gene is TRBV7-9, the J gene TRBJ2-7; no firm D call. V was cut by 3 bases and J by 0 bases, with 6 bases left in between. CDR3 length: 13 amino acids. Germline loops: CDR1 SEHNR, CDR2 FQNEAQ (reference sequence). The CDR3 region is CASSFVHSYEQYF. The CDR3 region has the DNA TGTGCCAGCAGCTTTGTCCACTCCTACGAGCAGTACTTC.

This clonotype was seen at least ten times. The V gene is TRBV7-6, the J gene TRBJ2-7; the D is unclear. The length of the CDR3 is 12 residues. From germline, CDR1 is SGHVS and CDR2 FNYEAQ. Trimming took 5 bases from V and 1 from J, leaving 6 bases between them. In nucleotides, the CDR3 is TGTGCCAGCAGCCCCCAATCCTACGAGCAGTACTTC. It encodes CASSPQSYEQYF.

The chain joins TRBV7-2 to TRBJ2-7, with D uncertain. The V end lost 3 bases, the J end lost 4 bases, and 13 bases lay between the germline ends. This CDR3 is built from 14 residues. From germline, CDR1 is SGHTA and CDR2 FQGNSA. This chain's CDR3 is CASSFERQVYEQYF. Here the CDR3 DNA reads TGTGCCAGCAGCTTCGAAAGGCAGGTATACGAGCAGTACTTC.

This clonotype has a single count. The junction shows a germline mismatch at one end, possibly a read error. The chain recombines TRBV4-3 with TRBJ2-5; D could derive from TRBD1 or TRBD2 (6 bases each). TRBJ2-7 matches the DNA end more closely, so the J call is doubtful. CDR1 is LGHNA, CDR2 YSLEER, per germline. The CDR3 runs to 17 residues. CDR3 protein: CTSSQGPTRGGIHEQYF. In nucleotides, the CDR3 is TGCACCAGCAGCCAAGGACCAACCAGGGGAGGAATCCACGAGCAGTACTTC.

The chain recombines TRBV10-2 with TRBJ2-1; a possible D gene is TRBD2 (6 bases). The germline CDR1 and CDR2 sequences are WSHSY and SAAADI. The CDR3 extends over 15 amino acids. Deletions cut 3 bases from V and 5 bases from J, with 14 bases between. The CDR3 coding sequence is TGCGCCAGCAGTGAAACCGGGACTTACGACAATGAGCAGTTCTTC. Amino acid sequence: CASSETGTYDNEQFF.

This clonotype was detected only a few times. V and J are TRBV28 and TRBJ2-5; no definite D call. The V gene's germline CDR1 is MDHEN and CDR2 SYDVKM. V was pared by 6 bases and J by 1 base, with 15 bases between. CDR3 length: 15 amino acids. For the CDR3, the DNA is TGTGCCAGCAGCACCCTAGGGCAGGCCCAAGAGACCCAGTACTTC. Translation gives CASSTLGQAQETQYF.

This clonotype was counted once. The chain joins TRBV29-1 to TRBJ2-3, with 10 bases that match TRBD1. The V gene end was trimmed by 5 bases and the J gene end by 0 bases; junction bases not matched to a gene: 17. Germline V lookup: CDR1 SQVTM, CDR2 ANQGSEA. CDR3 length equals 19 residues. CDR3 residues: CSVQSTGGTSRISTDTQYF. The CDR3 DNA reads as TGCAGCGTTCAGTCGACAGGGGGCACTTCGAGGATTAGCACAGATACGCAGTATTTT.

The V call is TRBV6-6, the J call TRBJ1-6; D not certain. CDR1 and CDR2 (germline): MNHNY, SVGAGI (reference sequence). CDR3 length: 14 residues. V was cut by 5 bases and J by 4 bases, with 9 bases left in between. CDR3 coding DNA: TGTGCCAGCAGTCATCAGCAATATAATTCACCCCTCCACTTT. This sequence encodes CASSHQQYNSPLHF.

The rearrangement uses TRBV12-3 or TRBV12-4 and TRBJ1-2; D remains ambiguous. The CDR3 has 11 residues. Trimming cost V 7 bases and J 4 bases, with 7 bases left between them. For the CDR3, the DNA is TGTGCCAGCACTTGGGCCTATGGCTACACCTTC. Encoded protein: CASTWAYGYTF.

The CDR3 here is CASSRIAGAGAKNIQYF. CDR3 DNA sequence: TGTGCCAGCAGTCGTATAGCGGGAGCGGGAGCCAAAAACATTCAGTACTTC. The J gene is TRBJ2-4, the V gene TRBV3-1, with TRBD2 identical over 9 bases. Germline assignment: CDR1 LGHDT and CDR2 YNNKEL (reference sequence). This CDR3 comprises 17 residues. Trimming cost V 6 bases and J 0 bases; bases outside gene matches: 9.

This clonotype showed up many times. This chain joins TRBV29-1 and TRBJ2-7; D gene ambiguous. The germline V gene has CDR1 SQVTM and CDR2 ANQGSEA. The CDR3 is made up of 11 amino acids. With 3 bases removed from V and 4 bases from J, the gap between germline ends came to 7 bases. The CDR3 loop reads CSVDLNYEQYF. CDR3 coding DNA: TGCAGCGTTGACCTGAATTACGAGCAGTACTTC.

The gene calls are TRBV5-1 and TRBJ2-5; D ambiguous. The J call may be incorrect, as the DNA end agrees better with TRBJ2-7. Germline V gene lookup returns CDR1 SGHRS and CDR2 YFSETQ. The CDR3 sequence is 15 residues long. CDR3: CASSFALGTSYEQYF. CDR3 in DNA: TGCGCCAGCAGCTTTGCCTTGGGCACGAGCTACGAGCAGTACTTC.

This clonotype turned up a few times. The chain recombines TRBV12-3 or TRBV12-4 with TRBJ1-4, with D uncertain. Trimming shortened V by 0 bases and J by 6 bases, and 2 bases separated the two germline ends. This CDR3 has 12 amino acids. CDR3 loop: CASSLADEKLFF. In DNA, the CDR3 is TGTGCCAGCAGTTTAGCGGATGAAAAACTGTTTTTT.

This chain joins TRBV20-1 and TRBJ2-3, with 7 nucleotides matching TRBD2. V lost 6 bases to trimming and J lost 4 bases; unmatched junction nucleotides: 7. CDR1 and CDR2 (germline): DFQATT, SNEGSKA (reference sequence). This CDR3 comprises 13 residues. As DNA, the CDR3 is TGCAGTGCCCGAGCGGGATGGTCAGATACGCAGTATTTT. Translated: CSARAGWSDTQYF.

The chain links TRBV3-1 to TRBJ2-5; no definite D call. Germline V gives CDR1 LGHDT, CDR2 YNNKEL (reference sequence). The CDR3 extends over 14 amino acids. Between the trimmed V and J ends, which lost 0 bases and 2 bases, there was a span of 7 bases. This CDR3 reads CASSQDRVQETQYF. The CDR3 nucleotides are TGTGCCAGCAGCCAAGATCGGGTTCAAGAGACCCAGTACTTC.

The rearrangement links TRBV7-2 to TRBJ1-4; 8 bases align to TRBD1. There are 16 residues in the CDR3. With V trimmed by 3 bases and J by 7 bases, 10 bases remained unmatched. Germline loops: CDR1 SGHTA, CDR2 FQGNSA. CDR3 DNA: TGTGCCAGCAGCTTCGGACCCGGGACAGGCCTTGAAAAACTGTTTTTT. This sequence encodes CASSFGPGTGLEKLFF.

This clonotype was found a few times. V and J are TRBV4-1 and TRBJ1-1, with D unresolved. From germline, CDR1 is MGHRA and CDR2 YSYEKL. This CDR3 is 17 amino acids long. Between the trimmed V and J ends, which lost 0 bases and 3 bases, there was a span of 17 bases. This CDR3 reads CASSQDPEWERHTEAFF. Here the CDR3 DNA reads TGCGCCAGCAGCCAAGATCCAGAGTGGGAGAGGCACACTGAAGCTTTCTTT.

This clonotype appeared a single time. The rearrangement joins TRBV27 to TRBJ2-7, with TRBD2 matching over 13 bases. V trimming: 8 bases; J trimming: 4 bases; junction bases outside the gene matches: 5. The germline gives CDR1 MNHEY, CDR2 SMNVEV (reference sequence). The length of the CDR3 is 14 residues. The CDR3 loop reads CASRGTSGIYEQYF. The CDR3 DNA reads TGTGCCAGCCGCGGGACTAGCGGGATTTACGAGCAGTACTTC.